In this sample, the clone carrying this T cell receptor (beta chain) turned up many times. Its antigen remains unidentified. The data are from a study of T cells after yellow fever vaccination. Trimming stripped 5 bases from V and 6 bases from J, with 16 bases between. The CDR3 consists of 14 residues. 5'RACE template switching produced TCR cDNA carrying a universal primer site and UMIs. TCRdb used MiXCR to reprocess the 5' RACE reads, holding one entry per CDR3 protein. The sample contains about 300,000 distinct CDR3 sequences, 8.7% of which appear only once. Points from the study as a whole: There was a small share of clonotypes that showed up in both the CD4 and CD8 compartments.

The chain couples TRBV12-3 or TRBV12-4 to TRBJ1-2; D is undetermined. Source: CD4+ T cells sorted from PBMCs, taken 5 days after the yellow fever booster vaccination. The clonotype was recovered from a man aged 18 to 29 who received the YFV17D yellow fever vaccine. CDR3 coding DNA: TGTGCCAGCAGTGCGCCCCACAAGGTGGATGGCTACACCTTC. The encoded protein is CASSAPHKVDGYTF.